This T cell receptor beta chain was recorded in a study of blood T cell repertoires in COVID-19. Study-level information: Donors in the United States, Italy and Spain gave samples during acute or convalescent COVID-19. PBMCs, B-cell-depleted T cells, or T cells provided the cDNA or gDNA that made up the material.

In the original workflow: Estimation of nucleated cell counts relied on the amplification of reference gene primers. TCRdb's copy holds only in-frame clones and misses some; the assay was immunoSEQ multiplex PCR. From that table come the V and J calls and clone size; the DNA was used to work out D and trimming. The sample holds over 200,000 clones, 75% to 90% seen once. The ends lost 6 bases at V and 5 bases at J; junction bases unmatched: 12. The CDR3 loop spans 16 amino acids. Germline CDR1 is SNHLY and CDR2 is FYNNEI. This clone was observed a single time. Sequences were obtained from peripheral blood. The receptor's source is a woman younger than 45 who had recovered from COVID-19. The chain couples TRBV2 to TRBJ1-5, with TRBD1 identical over 8 bases. CDR3: CASSKGQGLSHQPQHF. CDR3 nucleotide sequence: TGTGCCAGCAGCAAAGGACAGGGTCTATCTCATCAGCCCCAGCATTTT.